This T cell receptor beta chain was observed in a study of blood T cell repertoires in COVID-19. Authors' analysis steps: Amplified reference gene primers provided the basis for estimating nucleated cell counts. Profiling relied on immunoSEQ multiplex PCR, and the TCRdb table lists in-frame clones only, not all of them. D and trimming were read from the DNA, whereas the V and J calls and clone size are those reported in that table. The sample lists about 200,000 clones, roughly 90% seen once, with 6.5% to 9% in the top ten. Two consecutive negative NP/OP PCR tests, clearance, or resolved symptoms defined Cohort 3 recovery. The sequence derives from a woman between 18 and 29 years old who had recovered from COVID-19. The sequencing sample was made of PBMCs or T cells enriched from blood (not recorded which).

CDR3: CASSLGAGTGEYF. The CDR3 DNA is TGTGCCAGCAGCTTGGGGGCTGGGACAGGGGAGTACTTC. V gene TRBV5-5 combines with J gene TRBJ2-7, with 10 bases lining up with TRBD1. V gave up 0 bases and J gave up 11 bases; unmatched junction bases: 5. The CDR3 length is 13 residues. CDR1 and CDR2 from the germline V gene are SGHKS and YYEKEE (reference sequence). The whole variable domain, filled in from reference TRBV5-5 and TRBJ2-7, reads DAGVTQSPTHLIKTRGQQVTLRCSPISGHKSVSWYQQVLGQGPQFIFQYYEKEERGRGNFPDRFSARQFPNYSSELNVNALLLGDSALYLCASSLGAGTGEYFGPGTRLTVT.